This TCR beta chain is drawn from a study of CD8 T cells in ankylosing spondylitis. This clonotype was observed many times. The antigen remains undetermined. As the method for making TCR beta libraries, quantitative 5'-RACE with molecular barcodes was used. TCRdb re-analysed the 5' RACE reads in MiXCR, keeping a single row per CDR3 protein. The sample contains around 490,000 distinct CDR3 sequences, less than 6% of which appear only once. The CDR3 totals 14 residues. The V segment lost 6 bases and the J segment 4 bases; nucleotides outside the gene matches: 9. Germline V gives CDR1 DFQATT, CDR2 SNEGSKA (reference sequence). Study-level results: A motif in TCR beta, a set of roughly 8 highly homologous variants, appeared characteristic of ankylosing spondylitis blood. Reports say disease-linked clones showed up significantly more in matched ankylosing spondylitis synovial fluid. In the blood and synovial fluid of reactive arthritis, some motif variants had been previously reported. Disease-linked clones, CD8+, were relatively rare in peripheral blood.

Input material: blood, either unsorted or a sorted T cell fraction (not recorded which). The chain uses TRBV20-1 and TRBJ2-7, with 10 positions matching TRBD2. The sequence came from a male donor with ankylosing spondylitis. The CDR3 loop reads CSALSGGRAYEQYF. DNA for the CDR3: TGCAGTGCCCTTAGCGGGGGGCGAGCATACGAGCAGTACTTC.